This record looks at one TCR beta chain sequence and its context. Its antigen is unidentified. The sample originates from a study of TIL therapy for anti-PD-1-resistant metastatic lung cancer. On the study more broadly: By whole-exome sequencing, median non-synonymous tumor mutation burden was less than 1.8 mutations per megabase. Notes on the study in general: The cohort had more treatment-naive, never-smoker and oncogene-addicted patients than typical.

CDR1 and CDR2 (germline): DFQATT, SNEGSKA (reference sequence). The CDR3 sequence is 11 residues long. V lost 1 base, J lost 4 bases, and 5 bases lay in between. The libraries were made with immunoSEQ v3. Each library reached some 2 million read pairs, or roughly 5-6.5 million at deep level. Method: immunoSEQ multiplex PCR; TCRdb's copy keeps in-frame clones and lacks some. The table lists tens of thousands of clones, less than 75% of them singletons. Time point indicated: pre-treatment sample, taken before nivolumab and TIL therapy. The V gene is TRBV20-1, the J gene TRBJ2-7; D call uncertain. This clonotype was obtained from a person aged 25 to 85 with non-small cell lung cancer. This specimen was blood, taken at baseline. The CDR3 DNA reads TGCAGTGCTAGAGCAGCGTACGAGCAGTACTTC. Translation gives CSARAAYEQYF.